This T cell receptor beta chain emerged from a study of Ad26.COV2.S vaccination and SARS-CoV-2 variants. Study at large: Sample donor was a member of the COV1001 Ad26.COV2.S trial arm. Whole-study findings and limits: Breadth measured for non-spike TCRs was similar across vaccine and placebo recipients.

Note on this clone: Antigen specificity is unknown.

Regarding treatment: about 20 received Ad26.COV2.S at low or high dose, single or two shots; 5 received placebo; per-sample allocation not given. Sampling took place 63 days after the first vaccine or placebo injection. Germline V gene data show CDR1 as MRHNA and CDR2 as SNTAGT. This CDR3 contains 13 residues. With V trimmed by 6 bases and J by 8 bases, 7 bases remained unmatched. Data came from immunoSEQ multiplex PCR; TCRdb stores just in-frame clones and leaves some out. The sample consists of 300,000 to 350,000 clones, roughly 90% of them appearing once. The starting material was peripheral blood, obtained in a trial of Ad26.COV2.S vaccine versus placebo. This TCR was sampled from a person between 18 and 59 years old who received the Ad26.COV2.S COVID-19 vaccine or a placebo. The V and J genes are TRBV6-4 and TRBJ2-1; 7 nucleotides match TRBD2. The CDR3 coding sequence is TGTGCCAGCAGCGGGGAGGGATTCGATGAGCAGTTCTTC. It is translated as CASSGEGFDEQFF.